Listed below are T cell receptor beta chains from one sample, sequenced in a study of cytomegalovirus exposure and HLA in healthy donors. Using immunoSEQ multiplex PCR, the repertoire was profiled, and TCRdb retains in-frame clones only, with some absent. The sample consists of roughly 93,000 clones, more than 60% of them appearing once. The material sequenced was PBMCs. All receptors derive from a human donor in good health. The CDR3 runs from the conserved cysteine through the conserved F or W. The D gene is left open where the match is weak. For some rows the clone size is stated as once, few or many, or as a class when expanded; others skip it.

CDR3nt: TGTGCCAGCAGACACCAGGGGACGTTCGCAGATACGCAGTATTTT; CDR3aa: CASRHQGTFADTQYF; abundance: -; j_gene: TRBJ2-3; v_gene: TRBV6-5; d_gene: -
CDR3nt: TGTGCCAGCAGTGAGAGCTCTAGGGGCGGTGAGCAGTTCTTC; CDR3aa: CASSESSRGGEQFF; abundance: -; j_gene: TRBJ2-1; v_gene: TRBV2; d_gene: -
CDR3nt: TGTGCCAGCAGCCGTTGGTTGAGCTCCTACGAGCAGTACTTC; CDR3aa: CASSRWLSSYEQYF; abundance: -; j_gene: TRBJ2-7; v_gene: TRBV5-6; d_gene: -
CDR3nt: TGTGCCTGGAGTGTTGGGGGCCACTCTGGAAACACCATATATTTT; CDR3aa: CAWSVGGHSGNTIYF; abundance: -; j_gene: TRBJ1-3; v_gene: TRBV30; d_gene: -
CDR3nt: TGCGCCAGCAGCTTGGAACAGGGAGCAGATACGCAGTATTTT; CDR3aa: CASSLEQGADTQYF; abundance: -; j_gene: TRBJ2-3; v_gene: TRBV5-1; d_gene: -
CDR3nt: TGTGCCAGCAGCATCCAAAGTACAGCAAGCTACGAGCAGTACTTC; CDR3aa: CASSIQSTASYEQYF; abundance: -; j_gene: TRBJ2-7; v_gene: TRBV7-2; d_gene: -
CDR3nt: TGCGCCAGCAGATCAACACGGGGTATCAATCAGCCCCAGCATTTT; CDR3aa: CASRSTRGINQPQHF; abundance: -; j_gene: TRBJ1-5; v_gene: TRBV4-1; d_gene: -
CDR3nt: TGTGCCAGCAGTGAAGGGTTGGGCAGGGCGACAGCTAATGAAAAACTGTTTTTT; CDR3aa: CASSEGLGRATANEKLFF; abundance: -; j_gene: TRBJ1-4; v_gene: TRBV2; d_gene: -
CDR3nt: TGTGCCAGCAGCGTCCAGGGGCCCCTGCCCGGGGAGCTGTTTTTT; CDR3aa: CASSVQGPLPGELFF; abundance: -; j_gene: TRBJ2-2; v_gene: TRBV7-2; d_gene: -
CDR3nt: TGTGCCAGCAGTGCACAGGGGGCCTCCTATAATTCACCCCTCCACTTT; CDR3aa: CASSAQGASYNSPLHF; abundance: -; j_gene: TRBJ1-6; v_gene: TRBV27; d_gene: TRBD1
CDR3nt: TGTGCCAGCTCACCGATAAGAGTGCAGGGTAGCAATCAGCCCCAGCATTTT; CDR3aa: CASSPIRVQGSNQPQHF; abundance: -; j_gene: TRBJ1-5; v_gene: TRBV18; d_gene: -
CDR3nt: TGTGCCAGCAGCTTAGATGAGACCTACAATGAGCAGTTCTTC; CDR3aa: CASSLDETYNEQFF; abundance: -; j_gene: TRBJ2-1; v_gene: TRBV11-3; d_gene: -
CDR3nt: TGTGCCAGCAGCGTAGCTACGGGGGGTAACTATGGCTACACCTTC; CDR3aa: CASSVATGGNYGYTF; abundance: -; j_gene: TRBJ1-2; v_gene: TRBV9; d_gene: -
CDR3nt: TGTGCTAGTTCGCTCCGGGACAGTGAAGCTTTCTTT; CDR3aa: CASSLRDSEAFF; abundance: -; j_gene: TRBJ1-1; v_gene: TRBV12-5; d_gene: TRBD1
CDR3nt: TGTGCCAGCAGCCGCACAGGGTGGGGCGACAATGAGCAGTTCTTC; CDR3aa: CASSRTGWGDNEQFF; abundance: -; j_gene: TRBJ2-1; v_gene: TRBV6-4; d_gene: -
CDR3nt: TGTGCCAGCAGCTTAGCGGGGACTAGCTACACAGATACGCAGTATTTT; CDR3aa: CASSLAGTSYTDTQYF; abundance: -; j_gene: TRBJ2-3; v_gene: TRBV7-8; d_gene: TRBD2
CDR3nt: TGTGCCAGCAGCTTAGCAGGACAGGGGCTAATCGAGCAGTACTTC; CDR3aa: CASSLAGQGLIEQYF; abundance: -; j_gene: TRBJ2-7; v_gene: TRBV11-2; d_gene: TRBD1
CDR3nt: TGTGCCAGCAGCCAATCAGCGGGGGGGCCCGGTGAGCAGTTCTTC; CDR3aa: CASSQSAGGPGEQFF; abundance: few; j_gene: TRBJ2-1; v_gene: TRBV14; d_gene: TRBD2
CDR3nt: TGTGCCAGCAGGGCGACGCGCAGGGCGCCCCAGCATTTT; CDR3aa: CASRATRRAPQHF; abundance: -; j_gene: TRBJ1-5; v_gene: TRBV6-5; d_gene: -
CDR3nt: TGCGCCAGCAGTGCTGTCGGACCCACCTTGGGAGGGACGACCTACGAGCAGTACTTC; CDR3aa: CASSAVGPTLGGTTYEQYF; abundance: -; j_gene: TRBJ2-7; v_gene: TRBV10-2; d_gene: TRBD2
CDR3nt: TGCAGCGTTGGTGGACACGCATACAATGAGCAGTTCTTC; CDR3aa: CSVGGHAYNEQFF; abundance: once; j_gene: TRBJ2-1; v_gene: TRBV29-1; d_gene: -
CDR3nt: TGTGCCAGCAGTTATAAGGCCGCGGGGGGCACTGAAGCTTTCTTT; CDR3aa: CASSYKAAGGTEAFF; abundance: -; j_gene: TRBJ1-1; v_gene: TRBV6-6; d_gene: -
CDR3nt: TGTGCCAGCAGGCCGGGGGGCGGCAATCAGCCCCAGCATTTT; CDR3aa: CASRPGGGNQPQHF; abundance: once; j_gene: TRBJ1-5; v_gene: TRBV7-8; d_gene: -
CDR3nt: TGTGCCAGCAGGCTAGCGGGAGCAGATACGCAGTATTTT; CDR3aa: CASRLAGADTQYF; abundance: -; j_gene: TRBJ2-3; v_gene: TRBV5-8; d_gene: TRBD2
CDR3nt: TGCGCCAGCAGCCAAGGGGACTGGAGCTCCTACGAGCAGTACTTC; CDR3aa: CASSQGDWSSYEQYF; abundance: -; j_gene: TRBJ2-7; v_gene: TRBV4-1; d_gene: -
CDR3nt: TGTGCCAGCAGCAAAGGACAGGATTACTACGAGCAGTACTTC; CDR3aa: CASSKGQDYYEQYF; abundance: -; j_gene: TRBJ2-7; v_gene: TRBV9; d_gene: TRBD1
CDR3nt: TGTGCTAGTGGTTTGGAAGCAGGGAGGGCGGACACCATATATTTT; CDR3aa: CASGLEAGRADTIYF; abundance: -; j_gene: TRBJ1-3; v_gene: TRBV12-5; d_gene: -
CDR3nt: TGTGCCAGCAGCTTTTTCCGGACTAGTTTGGTAGATACGCAGTATTTT; CDR3aa: CASSFFRTSLVDTQYF; abundance: -; j_gene: TRBJ2-3; v_gene: TRBV7-9; d_gene: TRBD2
CDR3nt: TGTGCCAGCAGCCCACCGGACAAAGAGTACGAGCAGTACTTC; CDR3aa: CASSPPDKEYEQYF; abundance: once; j_gene: TRBJ2-7; v_gene: TRBV9; d_gene: -
CDR3nt: TGTGCCAGCAGCTTATCGCACGGCAGGGATGGAAACACCATATATTTT; CDR3aa: CASSLSHGRDGNTIYF; abundance: -; j_gene: TRBJ1-3; v_gene: TRBV7-2; d_gene: -
CDR3nt: TGCGCCAGCAGCCATGACGGGGACGAGCAGTACTTC; CDR3aa: CASSHDGDEQYF; abundance: -; j_gene: TRBJ2-7; v_gene: TRBV5-1; d_gene: -